The 17 T cell receptor beta chains presented below share a single source sample, sequenced in a study of neurological immune-mediated disorders. MiXCR, applied by TCRdb to the 5' RACE reads, yields one record per CDR3 protein. The sample lists roughly 67,000 distinct CDR3 sequences, approximately 3.7% occurring once. Source material: PBMCs. All receptors derive from a man in his fifties or sixties with multiple sclerosis.

There are many counts of this clonotype. The chain is built from TRBV7-2 and TRBJ2-7, with 10 bases identical to TRBD2. The germline CDR1 and CDR2 sequences are SGHTA and FQGNSA. The CDR3 runs to 17 residues. V was clipped by 2 bases and J by 2 bases; unmatched bases: 9. Here the CDR3 DNA reads TGTGCCAGCAGCTTATACGCAGCGGGGGGGCCCACCTACGAGCAGTACTTC. It yields the protein CASSLYAAGGPTYEQYF.

This chain uses TRBV12-3 or TRBV12-4 with TRBJ2-1; 8 bases are shared with TRBD1. With V trimmed by 4 bases and J by 4 bases, 6 bases remained unmatched. CDR3 size: 15 residues. In DNA form, the CDR3 reads TGTGCCAGCAGTTCGATGGGACAGGTTTACAATGAGCAGTTCTTC. Translation: CASSSMGQVYNEQFF.

Points on this clonotype: This clone may be a read error of a much larger clone one base away. The chain recombines TRBV20-1 with TRBJ2-2, with TRBD1 matching 9 bases. The germline V gene encodes CDR1 DFQATT and CDR2 SNEGSKA (reference sequence). The CDR3 consists of 15 residues. The chain's CDR3 is CGASRGQGHTGELFF. The CDR3 region has the DNA TGCGGTGCTTCTAGGGGACAGGGACACACCGGGGAGCTGTTTTTT.

This clonotype was seen a few times. It may be a read error: a sequence one base away is much more abundant. This rearrangement joins TRBV20-1 to TRBJ1-2; 7 bases map to TRBD1. Germline CDR1 and CDR2: DFQATT and SNEGSKA (reference sequence). The CDR3 is made up of 13 amino acids. CDR3 residues: CSARDRYLRGYPF. As DNA, the CDR3 is TGCAGTGCTAGGGACAGGTACTTGCGAGGCTACCCCTTC.

The chain links TRBV10-3 to TRBJ2-3; D gene ambiguous. Trimming cost V 8 bases and J 0 bases, with 9 bases left between them. The CDR3 has 13 residues. Per germline, CDR1 ENHRY and CDR2 SYGVKD. The CDR3 sequence is CAIGSASTDTQYF. The CDR3 bases are TGTGCCATCGGAAGCGCAAGCACAGATACGCAGTATTTT.

This clonotype was observed at least ten times. The J gene is TRBJ2-3, the V gene TRBV5-1; unclear D gene. Germline CDR1 is SGHRS and CDR2 is YFSETQ. This CDR3 contains 14 residues. The V end was cut by 0 bases, the J end by 2 bases, with 7 bases between. CDR3 loop: CASSLADPTDTQYF. CDR3 DNA: TGCGCCAGCAGCTTGGCCGACCCCACAGATACGCAGTATTTT. Complete variable domain (other parts from reference TRBV5-1 and TRBJ2-3): KAGVTQTPRYLIKTRGQQVTLSCSPISGHRSVSWYQQTPGQGLQFLFEYFSETQRNKGNFPGRFSGRQFSNSRSEMNVSTLELGDSALYLCASSLADPTDTQYFGPGTRLTVL.

This clonotype was counted ten times or more. The rearrangement uses TRBV7-9 and TRBJ2-7; 9 bases are a match to TRBD1. There are 14 residues in the CDR3. V was pared by 2 bases and J by 7 bases, with 6 bases of the junction left unmatched. In germline, CDR1 is SEHNR, CDR2 FQNEAQ (reference sequence). The CDR3 nucleotides read TGTGCCAGCAGCTTACAACAGGGGGCATTGGAGCAGTACTTC. Protein: CASSLQQGALEQYF.

The sample holds many counts of this clonotype. The V call is TRBV3-1, the J call TRBJ1-1, with D maybe TRBD1 (6 bases). This CDR3 is 15 amino acids long. V was pared by 1 base and J by 3 bases, with 12 bases between. Germline V gives CDR1 LGHDT, CDR2 YNNKEL (reference sequence). This CDR3 is CASSQVSGGHTEAFF. DNA of the CDR3: TGTGCCAGCAGCCAAGTCTCCGGGGGCCACACTGAAGCTTTCTTT.

This clonotype appeared a few times. A much bigger clone sits one base away, suggesting this may be a read error. The CDR3 nucleotides read TGCAGTGACCCGTGGAGTAGCAACAATGAGCAGTTCTTC. Translating gives CSDPWSSNNEQFF. The gene calls are TRBV20-1 and TRBJ2-1; D is ambiguous. CDR1 is DFQATT and CDR2 is SNEGSKA in the germline V gene (reference sequence). V dropped 7 bases and J dropped 5 bases, with 15 bases sitting between them. This CDR3 is 13 amino acids long.

This clonotype has just a few counts. This rearrangement joins TRBV20-1 to TRBJ2-7, with D possibly TRBD1 on 7 matching bases. V was clipped by 1 base and J by 5 bases, with 27 bases between them. CDR1 is DFQATT and CDR2 is SNEGSKA in the germline V gene (reference sequence). The CDR3 totals 18 residues. CDR3 sequence: CSARGPSSEGAGLNEQYV. For the CDR3, the DNA is TGCAGTGCTAGAGGTCCGTCTAGCGAGGGGGCCGGTCTTAACGAGCAGTACGTC.

A remark on this clonotype: A read error is possible here, since a much larger clone lies one base away. The rearrangement uses TRBV7-2 and TRBJ2-3; no firm D call. V lost 5 bases, J lost 2 bases, and 8 bases lay in between. The CDR3 totals 13 residues. CDR1 is SGHTA and CDR2 is FQGNSA in the germline V gene. CDR3 DNA: TGTGCCAGCAGCAAGGAATACACAGATACGCAGTATTTT. Its translation is CASSKEYTDTQYF.

This clonotype has a count of ten or more. The rearrangement links TRBV11-2 to TRBJ2-5, with TRBD2 matching over 8 bases. The CDR3 has 15 residues. Losses at the gene ends were 0 bases for V and 5 bases for J; bases not matched to a gene: 5. Per germline, CDR1 SGHAT and CDR2 FQNNGV. The CDR3: CASSLELAVRETQYF. The CDR3 DNA follows: TGTGCCAGCAGCTTAGAACTAGCGGTGCGGGAGACCCAGTACTTC.

A few counts support this clonotype. V is TRBV20-1 and J is TRBJ2-5; D gene unclear. The CDR3 runs to 12 residues. The germline V gene has CDR1 DFQATT and CDR2 SNEGSKA (reference sequence). Trimming cost V 6 bases and J 0 bases, with 8 bases left between them. CDR3 protein: CSAKMYQETQYF. In DNA form, the CDR3 reads TGCAGTGCAAAGATGTACCAAGAGACCCAGTACTTC.

This clonotype was observed at least ten times. This chain links TRBV5-1 with TRBJ2-2; 7 bases are a match to TRBD1. The V gene end was trimmed by 5 bases and the J gene end by 4 bases; junction bases not matched to a gene: 14. Germline V gene sequence: CDR1 SGHRS, CDR2 YFSETQ. This CDR3 region has 17 residues. The DNA of the CDR3 is TGCGCCAGCAGTCGGGACAGCACTCTTACGGGCACCGGGGAGCTGTTTTTT. The encoded protein is CASSRDSTLTGTGELFF.

In its sample, this clonotype was seen many times. CDR3 sequence reads: CASSLSGVVKTQYF. CDR3 nucleotide sequence: TGCGCCAGCAGCTTGTCAGGGGTGGTGAAGACCCAGTACTTC. The chain couples TRBV5-1 to TRBJ2-5; a weak D match, TRBD1 (6 bases). The V gene's germline CDR1 is SGHRS and CDR2 YFSETQ. The V gene lost 1 base and the J gene lost 6 bases, with 13 bases spanning the gap. The CDR3 extends over 14 amino acids.

This clonotype was recorded at least ten times. The chain joins TRBV7-2 to TRBJ2-3; no clear D gene. CDR3 size: 15 residues. The V gene lost 2 bases and the J gene lost 3 bases, with 12 bases spanning the gap. Germline lookup yields CDR1 SGHTA and CDR2 FQGNSA. Here the CDR3 reads CASSLFVSRTDTQYF. CDR3 sequence (DNA): TGTGCCAGCAGCTTATTTGTGTCGAGAACAGATACGCAGTATTTT.

Many counts were recorded for this clonotype. V is TRBV7-2 and J is TRBJ2-3; 8 nucleotides line up with TRBD2. V lost 5 bases, J lost 1 base, and 5 bases stayed unmatched. There are 15 residues in the CDR3. CDR1 and CDR2 from the germline V gene are SGHTA and FQGNSA. The CDR3 region is CASSSVAGRTDTQYF. CDR3 in DNA: TGTGCCAGCAGCAGTGTAGCGGGGCGCACAGATACGCAGTATTTT.